Sequencing of this TCR beta chain was carried out in a study of cytomegalovirus exposure and HLA in healthy donors. General study points: Cytomegalovirus association was assigned to more than 150 TCR beta chains.

The PCR had 60 Vbeta and 13 Jbeta primers. The protocol was immunoSEQ multiplex PCR, while the TCRdb copy is restricted to in-frame clones and leaves out a portion. The repertoire holds about 98,000 clones, with under 75% as singletons. A remark on this clone: Antigen specificity is unknown.

Trimming cost V 0 bases and J 5 bases, with 13 bases left between them. This CDR3 region has 15 residues. CDR1 and CDR2 from the germline V gene are SGHDT and YYEEEE. The sample taken for sequencing was PBMCs. The clonotype comes from a man between 45 and 60 years old in good health and CMV-seronegative. This rearrangement joins TRBV5-6 to TRBJ2-3; tentative D call: TRBD1 (6 bases). The CDR3 coding sequence is TGTGCCAGCAGCTTGGGATGGGGGCAGCTAGATACGCAGTATTTT. It translates to CASSLGWGQLDTQYF.